These 23 T cell receptor beta chains originate from one sample sequenced in a study of response to subunit inactivated influenza vaccine. TCRdb reprocessed the RT-PCR reads with MiXCR, giving one entry per CDR3 protein. There are some 570,000 distinct CDR3 sequences in the sample; approximately 10% occur only once, and 9.5% to 12% lies in the top ten. These records were also assigned to another study, of T cells expressing NK-cell markers. That report notes: Synthesis of TCR beta cDNA relied on 5'RACE template switching carrying UMIs.

Source: PBMCs from blood, taken on the day of vaccination. The source is a man aged 50-60 years who received an inactivated influenza vaccine.

In this sample, this clonotype turned up many times. The chain joins TRBV6-2 or TRBV6-3 to TRBJ2-7; possible D gene TRBD1, 6 bases. Germline CDR1 is MNHEY and CDR2 is SVGEGT. CDR3 length: 13 residues. The V end lost 6 bases, the J end lost 5 bases, and 14 bases lay between the germline ends. The CDR3 region is CASSYDRIDEQYF. DNA for the CDR3: TGTGCCAGCAGCTATGACAGGATCGACGAGCAGTACTTC.

In this sample, this clonotype turned up many times. V usage is TRBV11-2 and J usage is TRBJ2-2, with a possible D match to TRBD2 (6 bases). V was shortened by 4 bases and J by 5 bases, with 20 bases between the two germline ends. The CDR3 extends over 17 amino acids. The germline gives CDR1 SGHAT, CDR2 FQNNGV. DNA for the CDR3: TGTGCCAGCAGCTGGTTCGAGGTCGGGAGAGGGACCGGGGAGCTGTTTTTT. It yields the protein CASSWFEVGRGTGELFF.

This chain joins TRBV5-1 and TRBJ2-3; D perhaps matches TRBD1 (7 bases). There are 14 residues in the CDR3. The germline CDR1 and CDR2 sequences are SGHRS and YFSETQ. The V end lost 4 bases, the J end lost 8 bases, and 17 bases lay between the germline ends. This chain's CDR3 is CASSGGTEFGTQYF. For the CDR3, the DNA is TGCGCCAGCAGCGGCGGGACAGAGTTTGGTACGCAGTATTTT. Looking up the rest from reference TRBV5-1 and TRBJ2-3 gives the full variable domain: KAGVTQTPRYLIKTRGQQVTLSCSPISGHRSVSWYQQTPGQGLQFLFEYFSETQRNKGNFPGRFSGRQFSNSRSEMNVSTLELGDSALYLCASSGGTEFGTQYFGPGTRLTVL.

This clonotype was found a few times. V usage is TRBV6-1 and J usage is TRBJ2-7; 10 nucleotides align to TRBD2. The germline CDR1 and CDR2 sequences are MNHNS and SASEGT. The CDR3 covers 16 residues. J was trimmed by 1 base and V by 5 bases; bases with no gene match: 8. The CDR3 region has the DNA TGTGCCAGCAGTAGGATTCGGACTAGCGGATCCTACGAGCAGTACTTC. Amino acid sequence: CASSRIRTSGSYEQYF.

The chain is built from TRBV5-1 and TRBJ1-1; maybe TRBD1 (5 bases). The germline V and J ends were trimmed by 1 base and 1 base, with 8 bases remaining between them. The CDR3 has 14 residues. Germline V lookup: CDR1 SGHRS, CDR2 YFSETQ. CDR3 nucleotide sequence: TGCGCCAGCAGCTTGTGGACACCGAACACTGAAGCTTTCTTT. Its protein is CASSLWTPNTEAFF.

The V call is TRBV28, the J call TRBJ2-7; maybe TRBD1 (7 bases). In germline, CDR1 is MDHEN, CDR2 SYDVKM. The V and J ends lost 5 bases and 5 bases respectively, with 16 bases between them. This CDR3 is built from 14 residues. CDR3 residues: CASSPVTGRHEQYF. Here the CDR3 DNA reads TGTGCCAGCAGTCCTGTGACAGGGAGGCACGAGCAGTACTTC. Combining the CDR3 with reference TRBV28 and TRBJ2-7 gives the whole variable domain DVKVTQSSRYLVKRTGEKVFLECVQDMDHENMFWYRQDPGLGLRLIYFSYDVKMKEKGDIPEGYSVSREKKERFSLILESASTNQTSMYLCASSPVTGRHEQYFGPGTRLTVT.

The chain employs TRBV7-8 and TRBJ2-2; TRBD1 matches 8 bases. V trimming: 7 bases; J trimming: 1 base; junction bases outside the gene matches: 8. The germline gives CDR1 SGHVS, CDR2 FQNEAQ. The CDR3 has 16 amino acids. The CDR3 protein is CASILTGTGNTGELFF. The DNA for the CDR3 is TGTGCCAGCATCCTCACCGGGACAGGGAACACCGGGGAGCTGTTTTTT. The full variable domain, completed using reference TRBV7-8 and TRBJ2-2, is GAGVSQSPRYKVAKRGQDVALRCDPISGHVSLFWYQQALGQGPEFLTYFQNEAQLDKSGLPSDRFFAERPEGSVSTLKIQRTQQEDSAVYLCASILTGTGNTGELFFGEGSRLTVL.

This clonotype was recorded at least ten times. The chain carries TRBV28 and TRBJ2-1, with D possibly TRBD1 on 6 matching bases. V dropped 6 bases and J dropped 3 bases, with 15 bases sitting between them. The CDR3 has 15 residues. Germline V gives CDR1 MDHEN, CDR2 SYDVKM. The CDR3 DNA reads TGTGCCAGCAGGATACTCGGGACAAACTACAATGAGCAGTTCTTC. Translating it yields CASRILGTNYNEQFF.

This clonotype was observed at least ten times. V and J are TRBV7-6 and TRBJ2-2, with 10 bases matching TRBD1. The CDR3 totals 20 residues. Germline values: CDR1 SGHVS, CDR2 FNYEAQ. The J segment lost 6 bases and the V segment lost 5 bases, leaving 21 bases of the junction unmatched. CDR3 sequence: CASSEQQSLRDRGLSGELFF. The CDR3 DNA sequence: TGTGCCAGCAGCGAACAACAAAGTCTTCGGGACAGGGGTTTATCCGGGGAGCTGTTTTTT.

The gene calls are TRBV29-1 and TRBJ2-7; 7 bases are shared with TRBD1. The CDR3 has 15 amino acids. CDR1 is SQVTM, CDR2 ANQGSEA, per germline. V was pared by 6 bases and J by 1 base, with 12 bases of the junction left unmatched. In nucleotides, the CDR3 is TGCAGCGTCGCCATGACAGGGCTTTTATCCTACGAGCAGTACTTC. This codes for CSVAMTGLLSYEQYF.

This clonotype was picked up a small number of times. This rearrangement joins TRBV3-1 to TRBJ2-7; D may be TRBD1 (5 bases). Germline V gives CDR1 LGHDT, CDR2 YNNKEL (reference sequence). The CDR3 runs 14 residues. The V and J ends lost 4 bases and 2 bases respectively, with 12 bases between them. The CDR3 DNA reads as TGTGCCAGCAGCCCGACGACAGAAGCCTACGAGCAGTACTTC. It encodes CASSPTTEAYEQYF.

This chain joins TRBV29-1 and TRBJ1-5, with 10 bases fitting TRBD1. J lost 5 bases, V lost 7 bases, and 8 bases had no gene match. CDR1 is SQVTM and CDR2 is ANQGSEA in the germline V gene. This CDR3 comprises 14 residues. The CDR3 spells CSAGTGEYDQPQHF. The CDR3 coding sequence is TGCAGCGCCGGGACAGGGGAATATGATCAGCCCCAGCATTTT.

Ten or more counts support this clonotype. V is TRBV5-1 and J is TRBJ2-2, with 10 bases lining up with TRBD2. The ends lost 4 bases at V and 2 bases at J; junction bases unmatched: 8. This CDR3 has 17 amino acids. Germline V gives CDR1 SGHRS, CDR2 YFSETQ. CDR3 bases: TGCGCCAGCAGCCTAGGACTAGCGGAACATAACACCGGGGAGCTGTTTTTT. The encoded protein is CASSLGLAEHNTGELFF.

The table lists this clonotype with a few counts. V usage is TRBV12-3 or TRBV12-4 and J usage is TRBJ1-5; D might be TRBD1 (5 bases). V was clipped by 1 base and J by 5 bases, with 9 bases between them. The CDR3 consists of 14 residues. Here the CDR3 DNA reads TGTGCCAGCAGTTTAGGACAGAACGATCAGCCCCAGCATTTT. Protein product: CASSLGQNDQPQHF.

This clonotype was seen only a few times. The rearrangement uses TRBV20-1 and TRBJ2-7, with TRBD2 matching 8 bases. The CDR3 covers 13 residues. The V gene end was trimmed by 7 bases and the J gene end by 4 bases; junction bases not matched to a gene: 9. The germline V gene encodes CDR1 DFQATT and CDR2 SNEGSKA (reference sequence). The CDR3 DNA reads as TGCAGTGTCACGCGGGAGGTCCCTTACGAGCAGTACTTC. This gives the protein CSVTREVPYEQYF.

The gene calls are TRBV6-1 and TRBJ1-6; no firm D call. The CDR3 covers 13 residues. V dropped 4 bases and J dropped 7 bases, with 8 bases sitting between them. The germline V gene encodes CDR1 MNHNS and CDR2 SASEGT. DNA of the CDR3: TGTGCCAGCAGTGGCAGCTGGAATTCACCCCTCCACTTT. Amino acids: CASSGSWNSPLHF.

V usage is TRBV18 and J usage is TRBJ2-7; D unclear. V lost 2 bases to trimming and J lost 4 bases, with 12 bases between them. CDR1 and CDR2 from the germline V gene are KGHSH and LQKENI. The CDR3 runs to 14 residues. CDR3 DNA sequence: TGTGCCAGCTCACCAGCAGGATTCGTTTACGAGCAGTACTTC. Amino acid sequence: CASSPAGFVYEQYF.

The V call is TRBV7-2, the J call TRBJ2-5; D gene ambiguous. The V end was cut by 0 bases, the J end by 1 base, with 9 bases between. The V gene's germline CDR1 is SGHTA and CDR2 FQGNSA. The CDR3 is 15 residues long. CDR3 protein: CASSLALGFQETQYF. The CDR3 nucleotides read TGTGCCAGCAGCTTAGCGCTCGGCTTCCAAGAGACCCAGTACTTC.

This clonotype was counted ten times or more. This chain connects TRBV20-1 to TRBJ2-3, with a possible D match to TRBD2 (5 bases). The CDR3 covers 12 residues. V gave up 6 bases and J gave up 6 bases, with 13 bases separating them. Germline V gene data show CDR1 as DFQATT and CDR2 as SNEGSKA (reference sequence). This CDR3 is CSAARGSDTQYF. Here the CDR3 DNA reads TGCAGTGCCGCCAGAGGGTCCGATACGCAGTATTTT.

This clonotype was picked up many times. CDR3 DNA sequence: TGTGCCACCAGCTCAAGGACTAGCGGGAGTTACGAGCAGTACTTC. Translating gives CATSSRTSGSYEQYF. V and J are TRBV24-1 and TRBJ2-7; TRBD2 agrees at 13 bases. Per the germline V gene, CDR1 is KGHDR and CDR2 is SFDVKD. V dropped 7 bases and J dropped 4; count of bases not matched to a gene: 6. This CDR3 spans 15 amino acids.

This clonotype showed up just a few times. The CDR3 reads CASSSEDRGAFF. The CDR3, as DNA: TGTGCCAGCAGCTCAGAAGACAGGGGGGCTTTCTTT. V gene TRBV7-9 combines with J gene TRBJ1-1, with 9 bases identical to TRBD1. The junction had 5 bases not matched to a gene; V was cut back by 4 bases and J by 11 bases. In germline, CDR1 is SEHNR, CDR2 FQNEAQ (reference sequence). The CDR3 covers 12 residues.

This sequence joins TRBV5-1 and TRBJ2-3; 10 positions match TRBD2. The CDR3 spans 16 residues. CDR1 and CDR2 (germline): SGHRS, YFSETQ. V dropped 2 bases and J dropped 3; count of bases not matched to a gene: 6. CDR3 in amino acids: CASSFLAGVGTDTQYF. The DNA of the CDR3 is TGCGCCAGCAGCTTTCTAGCGGGAGTTGGAACAGATACGCAGTATTTT.

A few counts support this clonotype. The gene calls are TRBV5-1 and TRBJ2-1; D uncertain. Trimming took 3 bases from V and 8 from J, leaving 12 bases between them. The CDR3 totals 13 residues. Germline V gene sequence: CDR1 SGHRS, CDR2 YFSETQ. The CDR3 here is CASSSQDEDEQFF. The CDR3 DNA is TGCGCCAGCAGCTCCCAGGACGAGGATGAGCAGTTCTTC.